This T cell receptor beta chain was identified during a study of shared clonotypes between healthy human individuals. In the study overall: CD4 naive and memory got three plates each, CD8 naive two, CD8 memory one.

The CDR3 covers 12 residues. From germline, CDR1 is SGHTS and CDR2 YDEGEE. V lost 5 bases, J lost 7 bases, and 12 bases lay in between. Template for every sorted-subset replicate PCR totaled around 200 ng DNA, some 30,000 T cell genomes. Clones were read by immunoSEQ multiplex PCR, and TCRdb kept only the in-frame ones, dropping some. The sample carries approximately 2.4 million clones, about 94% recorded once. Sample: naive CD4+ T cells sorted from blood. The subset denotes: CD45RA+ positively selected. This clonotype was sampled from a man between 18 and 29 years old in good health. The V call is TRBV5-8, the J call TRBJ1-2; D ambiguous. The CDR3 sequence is CASSYRVRGYTF. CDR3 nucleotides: TGTGCCAGCAGTTATAGGGTTCGTGGCTACACCTTC.